This entry lists 4 T cell receptor beta chains sequenced from one sample in a study of cytomegalovirus exposure and HLA in healthy donors. Vbeta (60) and Jbeta (13) primers were used in the PCR. Sequencing used immunoSEQ multiplex PCR; TCRdb keeps in-frame clones, though not all of them. The sample carries about 130,000 clones, around four fifths recorded once. Material: PBMCs. These receptors originate from a woman aged 35 to 49 in good health and CMV-seropositive.

About this clone itself: A junction boundary mismatches the germline segment, possibly from a read error. CDR3 amino acids: CASSESGPF. CDR3 DNA: TGTGCCAGCAGTGAGTCGGGTCCATTC. The V and J genes are TRBV2 and TRBJ2-7; no definite D call. The CDR3 length is 9 residues. Germline V gene lookup returns CDR1 SNHLY and CDR2 FYNNEI. The variable domain in full, with the rest retrieved from reference TRBV2 and TRBJ2-7, is EPEVTQTPSHQVTQMGQEVILRCVPISNHLYFYWYRQILGQKVEFLVSFYNNEISEKSEIFDDQFSVERPDGSNFTLKIRSTKLEDSAMYFCASSESGPFGPGTRLTVT.

This clone is medium-sized (0.01 to 0.1%) by share. The V gene is TRBV4-3, the J gene TRBJ2-1; 8 bases map to TRBD2. The CDR3 is 15 residues long. After removal of 0 bases from V and 8 bases from J, the junction contained 6 bases not matched to a gene. Germline loops: CDR1 LGHNA, CDR2 YSLEER. CDR3 nucleotides: TGCGCCAGCAGCCAAGACGGCGGGAGGCTCGATGAGCAGTTCTTC. Its translation: CASSQDGGRLDEQFF.

This clone was observed a single time. The genes are TRBV9 and TRBJ2-7; tentative D call: TRBD2 (5 bases). Trimming took off 3 bases at V and 6 bases at J, with 10 bases between the two ends. Germline CDR1 reads SGDLS; CDR2 reads YYNGEE. The CDR3 extends over 12 amino acids. The CDR3: CASSGGLREQYF. The CDR3 DNA sequence: TGTGCCAGCAGCGGAGGACTGCGCGAGCAGTACTTC.

This chain joins TRBV7-9 and TRBJ2-1; 11 bases fit TRBD2. Germline values: CDR1 SEHNR, CDR2 FQNEAQ (reference sequence). The trim removed 7 bases at V and 4 bases at J, leaving 6 bases unmatched. The CDR3 extends over 15 amino acids. CDR3 residues: CASTILAGGYNEQFF. The CDR3 bases are TGTGCCAGCACCATCCTAGCGGGGGGTTACAATGAGCAGTTCTTC. The entire variable domain, with the rest obtained from reference TRBV7-9 and TRBJ2-1, is as follows: DTGVSQNPRHKITKRGQNVTFRCDPISEHNRLYWYRQTLGQGPEFLTYFQNEAQLEKSRLLSDRFSAERPKGSFSTLEIQRTEQGDSAMYLCASTILAGGYNEQFFGPGTRLTVL.